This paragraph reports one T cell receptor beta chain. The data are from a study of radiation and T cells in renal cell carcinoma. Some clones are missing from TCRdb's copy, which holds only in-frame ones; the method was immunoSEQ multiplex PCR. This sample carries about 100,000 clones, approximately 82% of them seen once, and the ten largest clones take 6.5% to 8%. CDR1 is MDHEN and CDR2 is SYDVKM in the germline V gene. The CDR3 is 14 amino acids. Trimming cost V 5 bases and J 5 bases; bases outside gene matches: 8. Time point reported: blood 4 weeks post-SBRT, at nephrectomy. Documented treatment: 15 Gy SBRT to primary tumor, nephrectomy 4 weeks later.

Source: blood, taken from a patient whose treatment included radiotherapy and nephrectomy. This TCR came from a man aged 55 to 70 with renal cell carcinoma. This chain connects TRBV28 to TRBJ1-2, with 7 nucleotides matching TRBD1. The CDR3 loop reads CASSRPTGDYGYTF. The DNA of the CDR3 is TGTGCCAGCAGTCGCCCTACAGGGGATTATGGCTACACCTTC.